This T cell receptor (beta chain) was sequenced for a study of blood T cells in healthy people across ages. Sample-barcoded 5' priming and a J-beta primer mix drove a second PCR of 7 to 11 cycles. TCRdb recomputed calls from the 5' RACE reads with MiXCR, one row per CDR3 protein. Of about 1.4 million distinct CDR3 sequences listed, approximately 59% were seen once; the top ten hold over 6.5%. Germline V gene data show CDR1 as MNHEY and CDR2 as SVGAGI. V lost 6 bases, J lost 9 bases, and 8 bases stayed unmatched. The CDR3 is 14 amino acids. The V call is TRBV6-5, the J call TRBJ1-6, with 7 nucleotides matching TRBD1. The material sequenced was blood. This clonotype was obtained from a man aged 18 to 35 in good health. The CDR3 loop reads CASRPRDSFSPLHF. In nucleotides, the CDR3 is TGTGCCAGCAGGCCACGGGACAGTTTTTCACCCCTCCACTTT.